This is a list of T cell receptor beta chains from one sample in a study of post-analysis software for immune sequencing data. One entry per CDR3 protein results from TCRdb running MiXCR on the PCR reads. The sample holds roughly 650,000 distinct CDR3 sequences, roughly three fifths seen once. Sequenced input: blood. The receptors derive from a girl aged 2 to 9 with multiple sclerosis. Both conserved end residues are part of each CDR3. Fields, in order: V gene, J gene, CDR3 protein.

V gene: TRBV7-2
J gene: TRBJ2-5
CDR3 protein: CASSFGWAVQETQYF

V gene: TRBV5-1
J gene: TRBJ2-7
CDR3 protein: CASSLLTGTDEQYF

V gene: TRBV7-9
J gene: TRBJ2-1
CDR3 protein: CASSSLAGGPDEQFF

V gene: TRBV4-2
J gene: TRBJ2-1
CDR3 protein: CASSQGGLAWKNEQFF

V gene: TRBV2
J gene: .
CDR3 protein: CASSEDRGTDVKREVYEQYF

V gene: TRBV7-2
J gene: TRBJ1-1
CDR3 protein: CASSRLGPHTEAFF

V gene: TRBV12-5
J gene: TRBJ1-6
CDR3 protein: CASGLSDRGHSPLHF

V gene: TRBV5-1
J gene: TRBJ2-3
CDR3 protein: CASSMQPHSDTDTQYF

V gene: TRBV6-5
J gene: TRBJ1-4
CDR3 protein: CASSHEAAFEKLFF

V gene: TRBV5-1
J gene: TRBJ2-1
CDR3 protein: CASSEGTSGNNEQFF

V gene: TRBV5-1
J gene: TRBJ2-1
CDR3 protein: CASSLARYEQFF

V gene: TRBV27
J gene: TRBJ2-5
CDR3 protein: CASSTVLHQGFSETQYF

V gene: TRBV29-1
J gene: TRBJ1-1
CDR3 protein: CSVRKERNTEAFF

V gene: TRBV25-1
J gene: TRBJ1-5
CDR3 protein: CASSRTGGTEPQHF

V gene: TRBV12-3/TRBV12-4
J gene: TRBJ1-2
CDR3 protein: CASRNTRSGGYTF

V gene: TRBV7-9
J gene: TRBJ1-1
CDR3 protein: CASSLAPSRDANTEAFF

V gene: TRBV29-1
J gene: TRBJ1-1
CDR3 protein: CSVGTPPMNTEAFF

V gene: TRBV5-5
J gene: TRBJ2-7
CDR3 protein: CASSFFQDGLYEQYF

V gene: TRBV2
J gene: TRBJ2-1
CDR3 protein: CASEGQGKNEQFF

V gene: TRBV27
J gene: TRBJ2-1
CDR3 protein: CASSRTSGSNEQFF

V gene: TRBV12-3/TRBV12-4
J gene: TRBJ2-6
CDR3 protein: CASSLRGVGGANVLTF

V gene: TRBV11-2
J gene: TRBJ2-5
CDR3 protein: CASSLTSAETQYF

V gene: TRBV20-1
J gene: TRBJ2-1
CDR3 protein: CSASHRDGTQFF

V gene: TRBV20-1
J gene: TRBJ2-2
CDR3 protein: CSASGVNTGELFF

V gene: TRBV5-1
J gene: TRBJ1-2
CDR3 protein: CASSPLKPTGAGDGYTF

V gene: TRBV20-1
J gene: TRBJ1-2
CDR3 protein: CSAPGQGSYGYTF

V gene: TRBV20-1
J gene: TRBJ2-3
CDR3 protein: CSARLRTRNTQYF

V gene: TRBV4-2
J gene: TRBJ2-1
CDR3 protein: CASSQEPGGGGNEQFF

V gene: TRBV6-5
J gene: TRBJ1-2
CDR3 protein: CANSYRDREPYGYTF

V gene: TRBV7-9
J gene: TRBJ2-1
CDR3 protein: CASSLAGPGEQFF

V gene: TRBV20-1
J gene: TRBJ1-4
CDR3 protein: CSGRDPTNEKLFF

V gene: TRBV12-5
J gene: TRBJ2-1
CDR3 protein: CASGPPTSATTYNEQFF

V gene: TRBV20-1
J gene: TRBJ2-1
CDR3 protein: CSARSAGRYNEQFF

V gene: TRBV29-1
J gene: TRBJ2-1
CDR3 protein: CSSPLESEQFF

V gene: TRBV4-3
J gene: TRBJ2-3
CDR3 protein: CASSPQTVAGGRDTQYF

V gene: TRBV6-6
J gene: TRBJ2-7
CDR3 protein: CASSYRGAYEQYF

V gene: TRBV20-1
J gene: TRBJ1-1
CDR3 protein: CSALIGETEAFF

V gene: TRBV3-1
J gene: TRBJ1-5
CDR3 protein: CASSQGGSNQPQHF

V gene: TRBV12-3/TRBV12-4
J gene: TRBJ2-7
CDR3 protein: CASSLSEQYF

V gene: TRBV7-2
J gene: TRBJ2-7
CDR3 protein: CASSLEGPTYEQYF

V gene: TRBV9
J gene: TRBJ2-1
CDR3 protein: CASSPRSTSMNEQFF

V gene: TRBV6-6
J gene: TRBJ2-3
CDR3 protein: CASGGVTINTQYF

V gene: TRBV6-4
J gene: TRBJ2-1
CDR3 protein: CASTLLPRDNQDEQFF

V gene: TRBV7-7
J gene: TRBJ2-2
CDR3 protein: CAAGRENTGELFF

V gene: TRBV12-3/TRBV12-4
J gene: TRBJ2-7
CDR3 protein: CASSLRLAEISYEQYF

V gene: TRBV12-3/TRBV12-4
J gene: TRBJ1-5
CDR3 protein: CASSRGGYQPQHF

V gene: TRBV27
J gene: TRBJ1-1
CDR3 protein: CASASVFDMEAFF